Listed below are T cell receptor beta chains from one sample, sequenced in a study of blood T cell repertoires in COVID-19. The assay was immunoSEQ multiplex PCR, and TCRdb's table has in-frame clones only and misses some. The table records more than 250,000 clones, roughly 90% of them present only once. Sample: PBMCs or T cells enriched from blood (not recorded which). The receptor source for this set is a woman in her 30s who had recovered from COVID-19. Each CDR3 is given with its conserved first and last residue. D genes are given only for firm matches. Not every row has a clone size; where given, it reads once, few, many or a size class.

v_gene: TRBV7-8
j_gene: TRBJ1-4
d_gene: NA
abundance: NA
CDR3aa: CASSSSPNEKLFF
CDR3nt: TGTGCCAGCAGCTCCTCCCCCAATGAAAAACTGTTTTTT

v_gene: TRBV5-1
j_gene: TRBJ2-5
d_gene: TRBD2
abundance: NA
CDR3aa: CASSSWTSGQETQYF
CDR3nt: TGCGCCAGCAGCTCCTGGACTAGCGGACAAGAGACCCAGTACTTC

v_gene: TRBV5-1
j_gene: TRBJ2-3
d_gene: TRBD1
abundance: few
CDR3aa: CASSLGRGQSDTQYF
CDR3nt: TGCGCCAGCAGCTTGGGCAGGGGGCAGTCAGATACGCAGTATTTT

v_gene: TRBV27
j_gene: TRBJ2-7
d_gene: NA
abundance: NA
CDR3aa: CASRLRATRPRDRNEQYF
CDR3nt: TGTGCCAGCAGGCTCCGGGCGACTCGGCCGCGGGATAGGAACGAGCAGTACTTC

v_gene: TRBV28
j_gene: TRBJ1-3
d_gene: NA
abundance: NA
CDR3aa: CASSPLSAGTSGNTIYF
CDR3nt: TGTGCCAGCAGTCCACTATCAGCGGGAACCTCTGGAAACACCATATATTTT

v_gene: TRBV10-2
j_gene: TRBJ2-7
d_gene: TRBD1
abundance: NA
CDR3aa: CASSRALGTGVYEQYF
CDR3nt: TGCGCCAGCAGTCGAGCCCTCGGGACAGGTGTATACGAGCAGTACTTC

v_gene: TRBV9
j_gene: TRBJ2-3
d_gene: NA
abundance: NA
CDR3aa: CASTVRSGDTQYF
CDR3nt: TGTGCCAGCACCGTCCGGAGTGGAGATACGCAGTATTTT

v_gene: TRBV6-5
j_gene: TRBJ1-2
d_gene: NA
abundance: NA
CDR3aa: CASSYGRGPNYGYTF
CDR3nt: TGTGCCAGCAGTTACGGGCGGGGACCCAACTATGGCTACACCTTC

v_gene: TRBV28
j_gene: TRBJ2-7
d_gene: TRBD1
abundance: NA
CDR3aa: CASSFLRTGGSEQYF
CDR3nt: TGTGCCAGCAGTTTTCTTAGGACAGGGGGGAGCGAGCAGTACTTC

v_gene: TRBV4-1
j_gene: TRBJ2-5
d_gene: TRBD2
abundance: NA
CDR3aa: CASSPTPSGAETQYF
CDR3nt: TGCGCCAGCAGCCCTACTCCTAGCGGGGCGGAGACCCAGTACTTC

v_gene: TRBV7-7
j_gene: TRBJ2-2
d_gene: TRBD2
abundance: NA
CDR3aa: CASSPHGGFTGELFF
CDR3nt: TGTGCTAGCAGCCCCCACGGGGGGTTCACCGGGGAGCTGTTTTTT

v_gene: TRBV28
j_gene: TRBJ1-4
d_gene: NA
abundance: NA
CDR3aa: CASSMTQGIPATNEKLFF
CDR3nt: TGTGCCAGCAGTATGACCCAGGGTATCCCCGCAACTAATGAAAAACTGTTTTTT

v_gene: TRBV7-2
j_gene: TRBJ2-7
d_gene: NA
abundance: NA
CDR3aa: CASSTTNIYEQYF
CDR3nt: TGTGCCAGCAGCACCACTAATATCTACGAGCAGTACTTC

v_gene: TRBV27
j_gene: TRBJ1-6
d_gene: NA
abundance: once
CDR3aa: CASSLSPFNSPLHF
CDR3nt: TGTGCCAGCAGTTTATCCCCGTTCAATTCACCCCTCCACTTT

v_gene: TRBV19
j_gene: TRBJ1-5
d_gene: TRBD1
abundance: NA
CDR3aa: CASKPYRGSHQPQHF
CDR3nt: TGTGCCAGTAAGCCTTACAGGGGAAGTCATCAGCCCCAGCATTTT

v_gene: TRBV19
j_gene: TRBJ1-1
d_gene: NA
abundance: NA
CDR3aa: CASRFSNTEAFF
CDR3nt: TGTGCCAGTAGGTTCTCTAACACTGAAGCTTTCTTT

v_gene: TRBV4-1
j_gene: TRBJ2-7
d_gene: NA
abundance: NA
CDR3aa: CASSPIQASTVGYEQYF
CDR3nt: TGCGCCAGCAGCCCAATCCAGGCTAGCACAGTCGGCTACGAGCAGTACTTC

v_gene: TRBV27
j_gene: TRBJ2-7
d_gene: NA
abundance: NA
CDR3aa: CASSTLSGTYNEQYF
CDR3nt: TGTGCCAGCAGTACCTTATCCGGGACATATAATGAGCAGTACTTC

v_gene: TRBV23-1
j_gene: TRBJ2-3
d_gene: NA
abundance: NA
CDR3aa: CANSQSAALVETDTQYF
CDR3nt: TGCGCCAACAGTCAATCGGCGGCACTAGTCGAGACAGATACGCAGTATTTT

v_gene: TRBV4-3
j_gene: TRBJ1-5
d_gene: NA
abundance: few
CDR3aa: CASSQDRLVYQPQHF
CDR3nt: TGCGCCAGCAGCCAAGATCGTTTAGTCTATCAGCCCCAGCATTTT

v_gene: TRBV4-2
j_gene: TRBJ1-4
d_gene: NA
abundance: NA
CDR3aa: CASSQDHRANEKLFF
CDR3nt: TGTGCCAGCAGCCAAGACCACAGGGCTAATGAAAAACTGTTTTTT

v_gene: TRBV4-1
j_gene: TRBJ1-2
d_gene: TRBD1
abundance: once
CDR3aa: CASSQEGQGGYGYTF
CDR3nt: TGCGCCAGCAGCCAAGAAGGGCAGGGGGGCTATGGCTACACCTTC

v_gene: TRBV19
j_gene: TRBJ2-7
d_gene: NA
abundance: NA
CDR3aa: CASTAQVGYEQYF
CDR3nt: TGTGCCAGTACGGCACAGGTGGGCTACGAGCAGTACTTC

v_gene: TRBV21-1
j_gene: TRBJ2-1
d_gene: NA
abundance: NA
CDR3aa: CASSASFPDRGRLQFF
CDR3nt: TGTGCCAGCAGCGCTTCCTTCCCGGACAGGGGGCGACTCCAGTTCTTC

v_gene: TRBV30
j_gene: TRBJ1-1
d_gene: NA
abundance: NA
CDR3aa: CAWPWPEAFF
CDR3nt: TGTGCCTGGCCGTGGCCTGAAGCTTTCTTT

v_gene: TRBV2
j_gene: TRBJ2-1
d_gene: TRBD2
abundance: NA
CDR3aa: CASNKDSGSYNEQFF
CDR3nt: TGTGCCAGCAACAAAGATAGCGGGAGCTACAATGAGCAGTTCTTC

v_gene: TRBV27
j_gene: TRBJ2-5
d_gene: NA
abundance: NA
CDR3aa: CASSLYPRGREETQYF
CDR3nt: TGTGCCAGCAGTTTATACCCCAGAGGCAGGGAAGAGACCCAGTACTTC

v_gene: TRBV4-1
j_gene: TRBJ1-2
d_gene: TRBD1
abundance: NA
CDR3aa: CASSQDSTGTYGYTF
CDR3nt: TGCGCCAGCAGCCAAGACTCGACAGGGACCTATGGCTACACCTTC

v_gene: TRBV28
j_gene: TRBJ1-1
d_gene: NA
abundance: NA
CDR3aa: CASKNTLPGKTEAFF
CDR3nt: TGTGCCAGTAAGAATACGTTACCAGGGAAAACTGAAGCTTTCTTT

v_gene: TRBV19
j_gene: TRBJ1-5
d_gene: NA
abundance: NA
CDR3aa: CASSPYITEPQHF
CDR3nt: TGTGCCAGTAGTCCTTATATAACGGAGCCCCAGCATTTT

v_gene: TRBV10-3
j_gene: TRBJ2-2
d_gene: NA
abundance: NA
CDR3aa: CAISESPGAGGELFF
CDR3nt: TGTGCCATCAGTGAGTCCCCGGGAGCTGGCGGGGAGCTGTTTTTT

v_gene: TRBV4-3
j_gene: TRBJ1-3
d_gene: NA
abundance: once
CDR3aa: CASSQDSGAGNTIYF
CDR3nt: TGCGCCAGCAGCCAAGATTCGGGGGCTGGAAACACCATATATTTT

v_gene: TRBV3-1/TRBV3-2
j_gene: TRBJ1-2
d_gene: NA
abundance: NA
CDR3aa: CASSQDGGLPRGYTF
CDR3nt: TGTGCCAGCAGCCAAGATGGCGGGCTTCCACGTGGCTACACCTTC

v_gene: TRBV6-2/TRBV6-3
j_gene: TRBJ2-7
d_gene: TRBD1
abundance: NA
CDR3aa: CASSYSGQGAIRSSYEQYF
CDR3nt: TGTGCCAGCAGTTACTCGGGACAGGGGGCCATCCGTTCCTCCTACGAGCAGTACTTC

v_gene: TRBV6-4
j_gene: TRBJ1-5
d_gene: NA
abundance: few
CDR3aa: CASSYSTDQPQHF
CDR3nt: TGTGCCAGCAGTTACAGCACCGATCAGCCCCAGCATTTT

v_gene: TRBV14
j_gene: TRBJ1-5
d_gene: NA
abundance: NA
CDR3aa: CASSQAGNNQPQHF
CDR3nt: TGTGCCAGCAGCCAAGCAGGAAACAATCAGCCCCAGCATTTT

v_gene: TRBV9
j_gene: TRBJ2-7
d_gene: NA
abundance: once
CDR3aa: CASSFSPAAYEQYF
CDR3nt: TGTGCCAGCAGCTTTTCGCCAGCGGCCTACGAGCAGTACTTC

v_gene: TRBV5-1
j_gene: TRBJ1-1
d_gene: NA
abundance: NA
CDR3aa: CASSLVGDGEAFF
CDR3nt: TGCGCCAGCAGCTTGGTAGGAGATGGTGAAGCTTTCTTT

v_gene: TRBV19
j_gene: TRBJ1-5
d_gene: NA
abundance: once
CDR3aa: CASTGQRKGNQPQHF
CDR3nt: TGTGCCTCGACCGGACAGCGAAAAGGGAATCAGCCCCAGCATTTT

v_gene: TRBV19
j_gene: TRBJ1-5
d_gene: NA
abundance: NA
CDR3aa: CASSIPRSNQPQHF
CDR3nt: TGTGCCAGTAGTATCCCGCGGAGCAATCAGCCCCAGCATTTT

v_gene: TRBV29-1
j_gene: TRBJ1-2
d_gene: TRBD1
abundance: NA
CDR3aa: CSVGVGQANYGYTF
CDR3nt: TGCAGCGTGGGTGTTGGACAGGCTAACTATGGCTACACCTTC

v_gene: TRBV19
j_gene: TRBJ1-5
d_gene: NA
abundance: NA
CDR3aa: CASSGILRGNQPQHF
CDR3nt: TGTGCCAGTAGCGGTATTCTTCGGGGCAATCAGCCCCAGCATTTT

v_gene: TRBV7-9
j_gene: TRBJ2-3
d_gene: TRBD1
abundance: NA
CDR3aa: CASSLGRDRGTTTDTQYF
CDR3nt: TGTGCCAGCAGCTTAGGAAGGGACAGGGGTACCACCACAGATACGCAGTATTTT

v_gene: TRBV24-1
j_gene: TRBJ2-3
d_gene: TRBD2
abundance: NA
CDR3aa: CATSDLTSGEDTQYF
CDR3nt: TGTGCCACCAGTGATTTGACTAGCGGGGAGGATACGCAGTATTTT

v_gene: TRBV19
j_gene: TRBJ1-1
d_gene: NA
abundance: NA
CDR3aa: CASSISVGQPLSGFF
CDR3nt: TGTGCCAGTAGTATTAGCGTCGGGCAGCCCCTGTCGGGGTTCTTT

v_gene: TRBV19
j_gene: TRBJ1-2
d_gene: NA
abundance: NA
CDR3aa: CASIPIGYGYTF
CDR3nt: TGTGCCAGTATCCCAATCGGGTATGGCTACACCTTC

v_gene: TRBV11-3
j_gene: TRBJ2-7
d_gene: TRBD1
abundance: NA
CDR3aa: CASSQPGQDLSYEQYF
CDR3nt: TGTGCCAGCAGCCAACCGGGACAGGATCTCTCCTACGAGCAGTACTTC

v_gene: TRBV10-3
j_gene: TRBJ2-3
d_gene: NA
abundance: once
CDR3aa: CAISESPADTQYF
CDR3nt: TGTGCCATCAGTGAGTCCCCCGCAGATACGCAGTATTTT

v_gene: TRBV9
j_gene: TRBJ1-4
d_gene: NA
abundance: NA
CDR3aa: CASSGRTAQNEKLFF
CDR3nt: TGTGCCAGCAGCGGTCGGACAGCCCAAAATGAAAAACTGTTTTTT

v_gene: TRBV7-3
j_gene: TRBJ1-1
d_gene: NA
abundance: NA
CDR3aa: CASSLGGPTEAFF
CDR3nt: TGTGCCAGCAGCCTAGGGGGTCCAACTGAAGCTTTCTTT

v_gene: TRBV19
j_gene: TRBJ2-1
d_gene: TRBD2
abundance: once
CDR3aa: CASRPTSVAYNEQFF
CDR3nt: TGTGCCAGTAGGCCCACTAGCGTGGCCTACAATGAGCAGTTCTTC

v_gene: TRBV7-9
j_gene: TRBJ1-2
d_gene: NA
abundance: NA
CDR3aa: CASSLLTETYGYTF
CDR3nt: TGTGCCAGCAGCTTACTGACGGAGACCTATGGCTACACCTTC

v_gene: TRBV3-1/TRBV3-2
j_gene: TRBJ1-4
d_gene: NA
abundance: NA
CDR3aa: CASSLRTERATNEKLFF
CDR3nt: TGTGCCAGCAGCCTACGGACAGAAAGGGCAACTAATGAAAAACTGTTTTTT

v_gene: TRBV6-2/TRBV6-3
j_gene: TRBJ2-7
d_gene: NA
abundance: NA
CDR3aa: CASSYARSYEQYF
CDR3nt: TGTGCCAGCAGTTACGCCAGATCCTACGAGCAGTACTTC

v_gene: TRBV7-9
j_gene: TRBJ1-2
d_gene: NA
abundance: NA
CDR3aa: CASSPDSFHGYTF
CDR3nt: TGTGCCAGCAGCCCCGACAGTTTTCATGGCTACACCTTC

v_gene: TRBV19
j_gene: TRBJ2-5
d_gene: NA
abundance: NA
CDR3aa: CASSIQGRETQYF
CDR3nt: TGTGCCAGTAGTATCCAGGGCAGGGAGACCCAGTACTTC

v_gene: TRBV7-2
j_gene: TRBJ2-3
d_gene: TRBD2
abundance: NA
CDR3aa: CASSSFGGVDTQYF
CDR3nt: TGTGCCAGCAGCTCTTTCGGGGGGGTAGATACGCAGTATTTT

v_gene: TRBV27
j_gene: TRBJ1-6
d_gene: TRBD1
abundance: NA
CDR3aa: CASRVTGTSPLHF
CDR3nt: TGTGCCAGCAGGGTGACAGGGACTTCACCCCTCCACTTT